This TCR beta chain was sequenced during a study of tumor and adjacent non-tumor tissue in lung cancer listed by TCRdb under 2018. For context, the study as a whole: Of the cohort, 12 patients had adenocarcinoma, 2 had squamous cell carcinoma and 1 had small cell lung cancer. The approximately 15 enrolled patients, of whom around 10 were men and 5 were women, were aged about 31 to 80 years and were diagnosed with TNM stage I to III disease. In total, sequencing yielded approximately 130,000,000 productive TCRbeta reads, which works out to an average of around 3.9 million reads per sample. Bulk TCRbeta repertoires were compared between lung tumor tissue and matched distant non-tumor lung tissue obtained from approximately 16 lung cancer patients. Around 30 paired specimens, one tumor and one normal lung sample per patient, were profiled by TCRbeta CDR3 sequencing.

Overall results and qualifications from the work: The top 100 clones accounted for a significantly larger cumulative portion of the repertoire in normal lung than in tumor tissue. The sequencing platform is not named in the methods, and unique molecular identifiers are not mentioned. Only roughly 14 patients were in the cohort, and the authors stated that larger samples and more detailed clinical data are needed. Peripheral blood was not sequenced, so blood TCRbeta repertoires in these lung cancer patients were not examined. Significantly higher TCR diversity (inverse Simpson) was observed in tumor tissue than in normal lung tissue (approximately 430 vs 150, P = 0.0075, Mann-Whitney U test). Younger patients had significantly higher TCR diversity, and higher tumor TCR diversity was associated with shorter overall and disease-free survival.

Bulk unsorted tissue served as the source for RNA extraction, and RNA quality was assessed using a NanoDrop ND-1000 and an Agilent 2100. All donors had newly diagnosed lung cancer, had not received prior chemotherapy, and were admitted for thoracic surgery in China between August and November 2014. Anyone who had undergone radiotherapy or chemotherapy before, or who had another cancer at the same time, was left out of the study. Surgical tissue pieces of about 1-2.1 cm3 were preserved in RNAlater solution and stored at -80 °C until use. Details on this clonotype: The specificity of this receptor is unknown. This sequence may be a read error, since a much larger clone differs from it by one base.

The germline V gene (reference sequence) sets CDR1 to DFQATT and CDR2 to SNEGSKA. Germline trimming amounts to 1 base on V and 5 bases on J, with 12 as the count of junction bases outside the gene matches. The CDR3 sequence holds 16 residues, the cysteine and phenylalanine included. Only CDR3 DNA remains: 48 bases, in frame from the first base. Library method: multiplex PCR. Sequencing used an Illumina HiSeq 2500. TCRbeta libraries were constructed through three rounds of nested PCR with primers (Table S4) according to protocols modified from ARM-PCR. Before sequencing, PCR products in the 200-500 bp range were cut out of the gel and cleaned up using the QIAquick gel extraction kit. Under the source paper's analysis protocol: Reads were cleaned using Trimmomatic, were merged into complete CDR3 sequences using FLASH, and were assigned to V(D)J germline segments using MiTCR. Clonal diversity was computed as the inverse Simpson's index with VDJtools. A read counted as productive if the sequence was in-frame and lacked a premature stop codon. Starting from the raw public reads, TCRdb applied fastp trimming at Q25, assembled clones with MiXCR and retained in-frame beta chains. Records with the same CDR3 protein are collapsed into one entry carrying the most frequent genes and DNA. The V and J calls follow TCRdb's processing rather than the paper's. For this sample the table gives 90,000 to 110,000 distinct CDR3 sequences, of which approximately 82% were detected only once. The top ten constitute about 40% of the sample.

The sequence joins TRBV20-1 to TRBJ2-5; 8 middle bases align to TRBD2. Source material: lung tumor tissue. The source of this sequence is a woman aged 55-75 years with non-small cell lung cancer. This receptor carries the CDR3 CSARAVTSGRGETQYF. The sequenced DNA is TGCAGTGCTAGAGCAGTCACTAGCGGACGGGGGGAGACCCAGTACTTC.